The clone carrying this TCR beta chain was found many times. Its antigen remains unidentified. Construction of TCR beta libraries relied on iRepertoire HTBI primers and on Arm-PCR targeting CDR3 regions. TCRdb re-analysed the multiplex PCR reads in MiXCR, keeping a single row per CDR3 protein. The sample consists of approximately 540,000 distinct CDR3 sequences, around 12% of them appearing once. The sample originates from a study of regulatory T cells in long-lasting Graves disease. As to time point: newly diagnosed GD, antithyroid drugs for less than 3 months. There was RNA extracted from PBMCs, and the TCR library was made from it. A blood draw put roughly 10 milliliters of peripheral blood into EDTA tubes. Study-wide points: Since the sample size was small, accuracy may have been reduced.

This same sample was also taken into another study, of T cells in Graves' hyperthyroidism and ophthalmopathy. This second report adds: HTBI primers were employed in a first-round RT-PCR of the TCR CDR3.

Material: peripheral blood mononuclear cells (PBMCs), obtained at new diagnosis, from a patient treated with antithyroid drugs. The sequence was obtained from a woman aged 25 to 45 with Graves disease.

The CDR3 bases are TGTGCCAGCAGCGCCTCGAGCGGGAGCACAGATACGCAGTATTTT. Amino acids: CASSASSGSTDTQYF. The chain has TRBV12-3 or TRBV12-4 and TRBJ2-3; maybe TRBD2 (6 bases). The germline V and J ends were trimmed by 6 bases and 0 bases, with 13 bases remaining between them. This CDR3 spans 15 amino acids.